Listed here are 17 T cell receptor beta chains from one sample, sequenced in a study of cytomegalovirus exposure and HLA in healthy donors. PCR was performed using 60 Vbeta and 13 Jbeta primers. Only in-frame clones appear in the TCRdb table, and some are missing; sequencing was by immunoSEQ multiplex PCR. This sample has fewer than 250,000 clones, with 81% found just once. The specimen sequenced was PBMCs. These receptors were collected from a man younger than 35 in good health and CMV-seronegative.

V usage is TRBV25-1 and J usage is TRBJ2-3; a weak D match, TRBD1 (5 bases). From germline, CDR1 is MGHDK and CDR2 SYGVNS. This CDR3 comprises 13 residues. The V and J ends lost 6 bases and 3 bases respectively, with 10 bases between them. The CDR3 sequence is CASSRSGTDTQYF. The DNA of the CDR3 is TGTGCCAGCAGCCGGTCAGGGACAGATACGCAGTATTTT. The variable domain in full, completed from reference TRBV25-1 and TRBJ2-3, reads EADIYQTPRYLVIGTGKKITLECSQTMGHDKMYWYQQDPGMELHLIHYSYGVNSTEKGDLSSESTVSRIRTEHFPLTLESARPSHTSQYLCASSRSGTDTQYFGPGTRLTVL.

This chain connects TRBV6-6 to TRBJ2-1, with 7 bases lining up with TRBD2. J lost 4 bases, V lost 7 bases, and 7 bases had no gene match. Germline CDR1 reads MNHNY; CDR2 reads SVGAGI (reference sequence). The CDR3 is 14 amino acids. The CDR3 reads CASTGDYQYNEQFF. CDR3 coding DNA: TGTGCCAGCACCGGGGACTACCAATACAATGAGCAGTTCTTC.

The chain is built from TRBV5-4 and TRBJ1-6, with TRBD1 identical over 8 bases. Trimming removed 4 bases from V and 10 bases from J; junction bases left unmatched: 4. The CDR3 covers 13 residues. Germline V CDR1 and CDR2: SGHNT, YYREEE (reference sequence). CDR3 sequence: CASSPAGGSPLHF. CDR3 nucleotide sequence: TGTGCCAGCAGCCCCGCAGGGGGCTCACCCCTCCACTTT.

The chain couples TRBV5-1 to TRBJ1-2, with a tentative D call TRBD1 (6 bases). CDR3 length: 15 residues. V was cut by 0 bases and J by 6 bases, with 15 bases left in between. Per germline, CDR1 SGHRS and CDR2 YFSETQ. Written as DNA, the CDR3 is TGCGCCAGCAGCTTGGAGGATCAGGGGAAGGATGGCTACACCTTC. Protein sequence: CASSLEDQGKDGYTF.

The rearrangement links TRBV6-5 to TRBJ2-1, with 9 bases that match TRBD1. Germline V gene sequence: CDR1 MNHEY, CDR2 SVGAGI. This CDR3 is 15 amino acids long. The V segment lost 5 bases and the J segment 1 base; nucleotides outside the gene matches: 3. The CDR3 DNA is TGTGCCAGCAGTCCCGGACAGGGGTCCTACAATGAGCAGTTCTTC. Translated: CASSPGQGSYNEQFF.

The chain joins TRBV11-3 to TRBJ2-3; tentative D call: TRBD2 (6 bases). V lost 5 bases and J 0 bases, leaving 9 bases between the germline ends. The germline gives CDR1 SGHNT, CDR2 YENEEA. CDR3 size: 14 residues. CDR3: CASSGGTSTDTQYF. CDR3 bases: TGTGCCAGCAGCGGAGGGACTAGCACAGATACGCAGTATTTT.

This clone appeared a single time. CDR3 sequence (DNA): TGTGCCAGCAGCCAATTAGAGTACTGGAGCTCCTACGAGCAGTACTTC. This translates into CASSQLEYWSSYEQYF. This chain connects TRBV16 to TRBJ2-7; D gene ambiguous. With 1 base removed from V and 0 bases from J, the gap between germline ends came to 13 bases. The CDR3 contains 16 residues. Germline V gives CDR1 KGHSY, CDR2 FQNENV.

The V call is TRBV4-3, the J call TRBJ1-1; D not certain. V lost 4 bases to trimming and J lost 0 bases, with 9 bases between them. Germline V lookup: CDR1 LGHNA, CDR2 YSLEER. CDR3 length: 14 amino acids. The CDR3 protein is CASSPSLLNTEAFF. The CDR3, as DNA: TGCGCCAGCAGCCCGTCACTACTGAACACTGAAGCTTTCTTT.

The chain combines TRBV27 with TRBJ2-1; D might be TRBD2 (6 bases). V lost 0 bases, J lost 6 bases, and 15 bases lay in between. Per the germline V gene, CDR1 is MNHEY and CDR2 is SMNVEV (reference sequence). The CDR3 spans 16 residues. In DNA form, the CDR3 reads TGTGCCAGCAGTTTATCCCGCTGGCGGGAAAGCAATGAGCAGTTCTTC. This codes for CASSLSRWRESNEQFF.

Written as DNA, the CDR3 is TGTGCCAGCAGTGAAGCCATGAGATTCGACATGCCCCAGCATTTT. Translating it yields CASSEAMRFDMPQHF. The chain recombines TRBV2 with TRBJ1-5; no definite D call. This CDR3 is 15 amino acids long. The germline V gene encodes CDR1 SNHLY and CDR2 FYNNEI. V was trimmed by 0 bases and J by 9 bases, leaving 15 bases between them.

V gene TRBV29-1 combines with J gene TRBJ1-1; D not certain. With 5 bases removed from V and 1 base from J, the gap between germline ends came to 8 bases. CDR1 SQVTM and CDR2 ANQGSEA come from the germline V gene. CDR3 size: 12 residues. The CDR3 region has the DNA TGCAGCGTTCCTGAGGGGAACACTGAAGCTTTCTTT. This encodes CSVPEGNTEAFF.

This chain links TRBV5-4 with TRBJ2-7, with a tentative D call TRBD2 (5 bases). This CDR3 spans 15 amino acids. Germline V gene data show CDR1 as SGHNT and CDR2 as YYREEE (reference sequence). Trimming shortened V by 4 bases and J by 2 bases, and 16 bases separated the two germline ends. The CDR3 DNA is TGTGCCAGCAGCCAGTCGGGGAGTCCCCCCTACGAGCAGTACTTC. As protein: CASSQSGSPPYEQYF.

This clone appeared once. The chain links TRBV5-6 to TRBJ2-7, with D perhaps TRBD1 (6 bases). The CDR3 is 16 amino acids. The germline V gene has CDR1 SGHDT and CDR2 YYEEEE. The V gene lost 0 bases and the J gene lost 3 bases, with 16 bases spanning the gap. The CDR3 spells CASSLALDSLHYEQYF. CDR3 sequence (DNA): TGTGCCAGCAGCTTGGCCTTGGACAGTCTCCACTACGAGCAGTACTTC.

This rearrangement joins TRBV2 to TRBJ1-4; a weak D match, TRBD1 (6 bases). In germline, CDR1 is SNHLY, CDR2 FYNNEI. The CDR3 consists of 14 residues. Trimming removed 5 bases at V and 2 bases at J, with 9 bases between. CDR3 sequence (DNA): TGTGCCAGCAGTTTTGACAGGACTAATGAAAAACTGTTTTTT. Encoded protein: CASSFDRTNEKLFF.

This clone was seen only a few times. V gene TRBV11-2 combines with J gene TRBJ2-7; 8 bases are a match to TRBD1. This CDR3 contains 15 residues. V shed 2 bases, J shed 4 bases, and the junction held 7 bases outside the gene matches. Germline V gives CDR1 SGHAT, CDR2 FQNNGV. DNA for the CDR3: TGTGCCAGCAGCTTATCCCGGGACAGGCCTTACGAGCAGTACTTC. Translated: CASSLSRDRPYEQYF.

CDR3 amino acids: CASSSWTDRVDEQYF. CDR3 coding DNA: TGTGCCAGCAGTTCCTGGACGGACAGGGTAGACGAGCAGTACTTC. The chain couples TRBV27 to TRBJ2-7; 8 nucleotides line up with TRBD1. Germline assignment: CDR1 MNHEY and CDR2 SMNVEV (reference sequence). This CDR3 is 15 amino acids long. V trimming: 4 bases; J trimming: 5 bases; junction bases outside the gene matches: 10.

This rearrangement joins TRBV18 to TRBJ2-7; 12 nucleotides line up with TRBD1. Germline V gene lookup returns CDR1 KGHSH and CDR2 LQKENI. Trimming cost V 4 bases and J 2 bases; bases outside gene matches: 9. CDR3 length equals 17 residues. The chain's CDR3 is CASSLTGQGAGAYEQYF. CDR3 DNA sequence: TGTGCCAGCTCACTAACGGGACAGGGGGCAGGGGCCTACGAGCAGTACTTC.